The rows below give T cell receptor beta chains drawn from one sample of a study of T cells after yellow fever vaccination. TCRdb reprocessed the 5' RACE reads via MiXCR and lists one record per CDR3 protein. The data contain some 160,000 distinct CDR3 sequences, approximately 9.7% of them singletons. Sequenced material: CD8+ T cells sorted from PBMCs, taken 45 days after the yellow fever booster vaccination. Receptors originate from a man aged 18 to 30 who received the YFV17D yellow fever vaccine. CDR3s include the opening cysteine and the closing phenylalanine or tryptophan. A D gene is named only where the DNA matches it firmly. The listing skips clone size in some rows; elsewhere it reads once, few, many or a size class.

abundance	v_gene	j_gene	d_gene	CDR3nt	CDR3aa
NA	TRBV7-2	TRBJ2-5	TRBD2	TGTGCCAGCACCACTAGCGGGGGCAGACAAGAGACCCAGTACTTC	CASTTSGGRQETQYF
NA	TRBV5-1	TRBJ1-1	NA	TGCGCCAGCAGCTACCGACAATCAAACACTGAAGCTTTCTTT	CASSYRQSNTEAFF
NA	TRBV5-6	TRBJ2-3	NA	TGTGCCAGCAGCTTTAAGGCAGAAACCACAGATACGCAGTATTTT	CASSFKAETTDTQYF
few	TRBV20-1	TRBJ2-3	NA	TGCAGTGCTAGAGATCAGAGGGGAGCTAGCACAGATACGCAGTATTTT	CSARDQRGASTDTQYF
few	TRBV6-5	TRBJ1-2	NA	TGTGCCAGCAGTTACCGGGGGGGTTCATATGGCTACACCTTC	CASSYRGGSYGYTF
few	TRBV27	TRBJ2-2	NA	TGTGCCAGCAGTTTATTTGCCCTGGCTGGGGAGCTGTTTTTT	CASSLFALAGELFF
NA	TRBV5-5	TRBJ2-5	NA	TGTGCCAGCAGCCTTGGGCTAGTCGTGGAGACCCAGTACTTC	CASSLGLVVETQYF
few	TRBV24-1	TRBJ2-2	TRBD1	TGTGCCACTAAACCGACCGGGACAGGGGACACCGGGGAGCTGTTTTTT	CATKPTGTGDTGELFF
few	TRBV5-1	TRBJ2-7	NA	TGCGCCAGCAGCTCGCAAAGCTCCTACGAGCAGTACTTC	CASSSQSSYEQYF
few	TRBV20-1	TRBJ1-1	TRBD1	TGCAGTGCCGCCCCGACAGGGAGCGCTGAAGCTTTCTTT	CSAAPTGSAEAFF
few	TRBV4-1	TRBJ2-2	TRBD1	TGCGCCAGCAGCCAAGAAGACAGGGGGCCCGGGGAGCTGTTTTTT	CASSQEDRGPGELFF
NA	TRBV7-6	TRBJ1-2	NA	TGTGCCAGCAGCTCGGGAGGGATGGGCTACACCTTC	CASSSGGMGYTF
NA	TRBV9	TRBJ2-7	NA	TGTGCCAGCAGCCCTGGACAGATCACCTACGAGCAGTACTTC	CASSPGQITYEQYF
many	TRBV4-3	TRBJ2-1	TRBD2	TGCGCCAGCAGCCAAGGGGTAGCGGGGGGGTACAATGAGCAGTTCTTC	CASSQGVAGGYNEQFF
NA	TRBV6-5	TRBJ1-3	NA	TGTGCCAGCAGTTATGGAGGGGCTGGAAACACCATATATTTT	CASSYGGAGNTIYF
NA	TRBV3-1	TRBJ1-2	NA	TGTGCCAGCAGCCAAATAATCGGAAACGGGGGCTACACCTTC	CASSQIIGNGGYTF
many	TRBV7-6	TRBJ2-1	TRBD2	TGTGCCAGCAGCTTAGAAATGGTGGCTAGCGGGGGTAAGAATGAGCAGTTCTTC	CASSLEMVASGGKNEQFF
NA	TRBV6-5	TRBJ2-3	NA	TGTGCCAGCAGTGACCGGGGCACAGATACGCAGTATTTT	CASSDRGTDTQYF
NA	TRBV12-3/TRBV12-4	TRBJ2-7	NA	TGTGCCAGCAGCCCCCGGGGAGGAAAAATACCGACCTACGAGCAGTACTTC	CASSPRGGKIPTYEQYF
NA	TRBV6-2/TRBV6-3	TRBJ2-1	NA	TGTGCCAGCACCCCCGGGGGGCAGTGGGCGTACAATGAGCAGTTCTTC	CASTPGGQWAYNEQFF
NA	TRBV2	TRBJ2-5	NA	TGTGCCAGCACCAGACAGACCCAAGAGACCCAGTACTTC	CASTRQTQETQYF
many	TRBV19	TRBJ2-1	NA	TGTGCCAGTAGTGTCGGGACACTACTTACGCAGTTCTTC	CASSVGTLLTQFF
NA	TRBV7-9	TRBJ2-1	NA	TGTGCCAGCGAGAGGGGTGACAATGAGCAGTTCTTC	CASERGDNEQFF
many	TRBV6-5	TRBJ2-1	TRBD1	TGTGCCAGCAGTCGAGGGACAGGGGAGACTGAGCAGTTCTTC	CASSRGTGETEQFF
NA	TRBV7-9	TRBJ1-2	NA	TGTGCCAGCAGCTTAGAGGGCAGACCCAACTATGGCTACACCTTC	CASSLEGRPNYGYTF
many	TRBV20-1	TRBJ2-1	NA	TGCAGTGCTAGAGCCGAGGAGGGGGCCTACAATGAGCAGTTCTTC	CSARAEEGAYNEQFF
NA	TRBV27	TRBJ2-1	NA	TGTGCCAGCAGTTACGGGGCGCCGGGGTCCTACAATGAGCAGTTCTTC	CASSYGAPGSYNEQFF
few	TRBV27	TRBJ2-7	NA	TGTGCCAGCAGTTCGCGGCGGGGCGATACCTACGAGCAGTACTTC	CASSSRRGDTYEQYF